This TCR beta chain came from a study of T cells of healthy individuals. The sample holds many counts of this clonotype. In TCRdb, the 5' RACE reads were re-called with MiXCR into one record per CDR3 protein. The sample records 60,000 to 70,000 distinct CDR3 sequences, about 16% being singletons. This CDR3 comprises 15 residues. Trimming took 1 base from V and 9 from J; bases not matched to a gene: 5. From germline, CDR1 is LGHDT and CDR2 YNNKEL (reference sequence). This sequence originates from a human donor in good health. The chain is built from TRBV3-1 and TRBJ1-6; 8 positions agree with TRBD1. For the CDR3, the DNA is TGTGCCAGCAGCCAAGGCGGACAGGGCCTTTCACCCCTCCACTTT. As protein: CASSQGGQGLSPLHF.